This record concerns one T cell receptor (beta chain) sequence. CDR1 is SGHAT and CDR2 is FQNNGV in the germline V gene. The V and J ends lost 0 bases and 2 bases respectively, with 8 bases between them. The CDR3 spans 16 residues. The data derive from a study of blood T cell repertoires in COVID-19. In the study overall: Sites across the United States, Italy and Spain contributed samples from acute and convalescent COVID-19.

Authors' methods: For nucleated cells, counts were estimated from reference gene primer amplification. Clones were read by immunoSEQ multiplex PCR, and TCRdb kept only the in-frame ones, dropping some. V and J calls and clone size are those listed in that table; D and trimming were worked out from the DNA. The table lists 250,000 to 300,000 clones, roughly 80% of them singletons. The participants were between roughly 18 and 100 years old and came from 24 US areas. The sequence was collected from a man in his forties who had been exposed to COVID-19. Specimen: PBMCs or T cells enriched from blood (not recorded which). V and J are TRBV11-2 and TRBJ2-6, with TRBD1 as a possible D gene (5 bases). In DNA, the CDR3 is TGTGCCAGCAGCTTAGAACCCAGGGCTGGGGCCAACGTCCTGACTTTC. Translation gives CASSLEPRAGANVLTF.